The T cell receptor (beta chain) described here comes from a study of blood T cell repertoires in COVID-19. Study background: The origin of the acute and convalescent COVID-19 samples was the United States, Italy and Spain. PBMCs, B-cell-depleted T cells, or T cells provided the cDNA or gDNA that made up the material.

In the original processing: Using reference gene primer amplification, nucleated cell counts were estimated. Using immunoSEQ multiplex PCR, the repertoire was profiled, and TCRdb retains in-frame clones only, with some absent. V and J calls and clone size come straight from that table; D and trimming were deduced from the DNA. The data show roughly 250,000 clones, approximately 90% seen once. V gave up 1 base and J gave up 4 bases, with 11 bases separating them. CDR1 and CDR2 (germline): SGHRS, YFSETQ. This CDR3 spans 14 amino acids. This clone was detected once. Sequenced material: peripheral blood. This receptor was obtained from a man in his 60s who had recovered from COVID-19. V gene TRBV5-1 combines with J gene TRBJ1-2; D possibly corresponds to TRBD1 (5 bases). The CDR3 reads CASSLLTASYGYTF. The CDR3 nucleotides read TGCGCCAGCAGCTTGTTGACAGCGAGCTATGGCTACACCTTC. Full variable domain (outside the CDR3, taken from reference TRBV5-1 and TRBJ1-2): KAGVTQTPRYLIKTRGQQVTLSCSPISGHRSVSWYQQTPGQGLQFLFEYFSETQRNKGNFPGRFSGRQFSNSRSEMNVSTLELGDSALYLCASSLLTASYGYTFGSGTRLTVV.